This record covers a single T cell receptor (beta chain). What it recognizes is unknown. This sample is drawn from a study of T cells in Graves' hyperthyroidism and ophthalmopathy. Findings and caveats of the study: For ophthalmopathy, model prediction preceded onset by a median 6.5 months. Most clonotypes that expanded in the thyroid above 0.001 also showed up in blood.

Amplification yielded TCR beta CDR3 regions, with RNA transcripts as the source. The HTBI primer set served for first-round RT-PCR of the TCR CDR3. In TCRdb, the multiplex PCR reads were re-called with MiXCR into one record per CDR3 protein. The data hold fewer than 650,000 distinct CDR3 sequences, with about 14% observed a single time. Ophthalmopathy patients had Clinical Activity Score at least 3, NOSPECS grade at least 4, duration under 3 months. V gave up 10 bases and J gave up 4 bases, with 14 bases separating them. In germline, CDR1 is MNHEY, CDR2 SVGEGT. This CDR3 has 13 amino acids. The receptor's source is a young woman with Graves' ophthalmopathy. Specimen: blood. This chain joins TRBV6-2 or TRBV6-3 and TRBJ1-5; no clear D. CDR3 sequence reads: CATALDGNQPQHF. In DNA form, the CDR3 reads TGTGCCACCGCCTTGGACGGGAATCAGCCCCAGCATTTT.